This T cell receptor (beta chain) was captured by sequencing in a study of post-analysis software for immune sequencing data. Study conclusions and caveats: Four to six TRBV segments, including TRBV5-6, TRBV5-1 and TRBV20-1, were more frequent in patients than controls.

In its sample, this clonotype was seen a few times. The antigen is unknown. The library was made from cDNA and included unique molecular identifiers. Using its own MiXCR run on the PCR reads, TCRdb lists one record per CDR3 protein. The sample consists of roughly 430,000 distinct CDR3 sequences, less than 40% of them appearing once. Looked up from germline, CDR1 is SGHTA and CDR2 is FQGNSA. Between the trimmed V and J ends, which lost 2 bases and 2 bases, there was a span of 11 bases. The CDR3 covers 15 residues. Sequencing used blood. The source is a girl aged 2-10 years with multiple sclerosis. The J gene is TRBJ2-3, the V gene TRBV7-2; D possibly corresponds to TRBD2 (5 bases). The CDR3 DNA sequence: TGTGCCAGCAGCTTAAGGGTGGGAGCCACAGATACGCAGTATTTT. Protein product: CASSLRVGATDTQYF.